The next 30 T cell receptor beta chains were all read from a single sample in a study of shared clonotypes between healthy human individuals. Profiling relied on immunoSEQ multiplex PCR, and the TCRdb table lists in-frame clones only, not all of them. The table lists about 530,000 clones, 75% to 80% of them singletons, with under 15% in the top ten. The specimen was PBMCs. Receptors were obtained from a woman aged 40 to 55 in good health. Some clones in this sample may be carry-over from other donors' samples.

This clone was counted a few times. The chain links TRBV28 to TRBJ1-4; no definite D call. The CDR3 is made up of 15 amino acids. Germline V lookup: CDR1 MDHEN, CDR2 SYDVKM. V lost 2 bases and J lost 6, with 13 bases in between. The CDR3 reads CASSLLARSYEKLFF. In DNA, the CDR3 is TGTGCCAGCAGTTTACTCGCCCGGTCCTATGAAAAACTGTTTTTT.

The sample holds one count of this clone. This likely traces to a read error, being one base from a far larger clone. The sample contains more than one DNA sequence encoding this CDR3. The CDR3, as DNA: TGCGCCAGCAGGGGAACAGGGACAACTAATGAAAAACTGTTCTTT. Protein: CASRGTGTTNEKLFF. This chain connects TRBV10-2 to TRBJ1-4, with D tentatively TRBD1 (6 bases). This CDR3 is 15 amino acids long. The germline V gene encodes CDR1 WSHSY and CDR2 SAAADI.

The V call is TRBV2, the J call TRBJ1-2; 7 bases fit TRBD1. The CDR3 covers 17 residues. The germline V gene has CDR1 SNHLY and CDR2 FYNNEI. V dropped 5 bases and J dropped 2; count of bases not matched to a gene: 14. CDR3 region: CASSSGQTNGMNYGYTF. In nucleotides, the CDR3 is TGTGCCAGCAGTTCGGGACAGACGAATGGGATGAACTATGGCTACACCTTC.

This rearrangement joins TRBV6-1 to TRBJ1-5; 8 bases map to TRBD1. CDR1 MNHNS and CDR2 SASEGT come from the germline V gene. After removal of 6 bases from V and 6 bases from J, the junction contained 4 bases not matched to a gene. The CDR3 runs 13 residues. This chain's CDR3 is CASRTDRVQPQHF. In DNA form, the CDR3 reads TGTGCCAGCAGGACGGACAGGGTTCAGCCCCAGCATTTT.

This clone was observed many times. The V gene is TRBV28, the J gene TRBJ2-2; D is perhaps TRBD1 (5 bases). V was shortened by 5 bases and J by 7 bases, with 14 bases between the two germline ends. The CDR3 is 14 amino acids. Looked up from germline, CDR1 is MDHEN and CDR2 is SYDVKM. The CDR3 DNA sequence: TGTGCCAGCAGTGCCCAGGGTATCCGCGGGGAGCTGTTTTTT. Its protein product is CASSAQGIRGELFF.

This chain joins TRBV6-5 and TRBJ1-1; D may be TRBD1 (5 bases). V gave up 8 bases and J gave up 4 bases, with 14 bases separating them. Germline loops: CDR1 MNHEY, CDR2 SVGAGI. This CDR3 contains 13 residues. The CDR3 sequence is CASLGHPSTEAFF. For the CDR3, the DNA is TGTGCCAGCCTAGGACACCCGAGCACTGAAGCTTTCTTT.

This clone was recorded at least ten times. The genes are TRBV4-1 and TRBJ1-2, with D maybe TRBD1 (6 bases). V lost 4 bases and J 0 bases, leaving 24 bases between the germline ends. The CDR3 runs to 19 residues. Germline-derived CDR1 and CDR2 are MGHRA and YSYEKL. CDR3 region: CASSPPANRVGFTNYGYTF. CDR3 in DNA: TGCGCCAGCAGCCCCCCGGCCAACAGGGTTGGGTTTACTAACTATGGCTACACCTTC.

The V call is TRBV7-2, the J call TRBJ2-1; 7 bases align to TRBD2. There are 15 residues in the CDR3. The V segment lost 2 bases and the J segment 7 bases; nucleotides outside the gene matches: 8. Germline loops: CDR1 SGHTA, CDR2 FQGNSA. The DNA of the CDR3 is TGTGCCAGCAGCTTAATGGGGGGGACTCCTAATGAGCAGTTCTTC. Translation: CASSLMGGTPNEQFF.

DNA of the CDR3: TGCGCCAGCAGCCAGAAAGCCCGAACAGGATACTCTGGAAACACCATATATTTT. This gives the protein CASSQKARTGYSGNTIYF. This rearrangement joins TRBV4-3 to TRBJ1-3, with D possibly matching TRBD1 (5 bases). V was cut by 3 bases and J by 0 bases, with 18 bases left in between. Germline-derived CDR1 and CDR2 are LGHNA and YSLEER. CDR3 length: 18 residues.

This chain uses TRBV28 with TRBJ1-4; D call uncertain. The germline gives CDR1 MDHEN, CDR2 SYDVKM. V shed 2 bases and J shed 5 bases, with 18 bases lying between them. The CDR3 sequence is 17 residues long. The CDR3 loop is CASSLRPVSISNEKLFF. CDR3 coding DNA: TGTGCCAGCAGTTTACGTCCCGTTTCCATCTCCAATGAAAAACTGTTTTTT.

This clone appeared once. This chain uses TRBV7-2 with TRBJ1-1; D not resolved. The length of the CDR3 is 12 residues. Trimming removed 5 bases at V and 9 bases at J, with 13 bases between. CDR1 is SGHTA, CDR2 FQGNSA, per germline. Here the CDR3 reads CASSQGGGQAFF. The DNA of the CDR3 is TGTGCCAGCAGCCAAGGCGGAGGACAAGCTTTCTTT. Drawing the rest from reference TRBV7-2 and TRBJ1-1, the complete variable domain is GAGVSQSPSNKVTEKGKDVELRCDPISGHTALYWYRQSLGQGLEFLIYFQGNSAPDKSGLPSDRFSAERTGGSVSTLTIQRTQQEDSAVYLCASSQGGGQAFFGQGTRLTVV.

This chain uses TRBV5-1 with TRBJ2-2; no firm D call. Looked up from germline, CDR1 is SGHRS and CDR2 is YFSETQ. The CDR3 length is 15 residues. The V end was cut by 0 bases, the J end by 0 bases, with 6 bases between. CDR3 in amino acids: CASSLDGANTGELFF. The CDR3 coding sequence is TGCGCCAGCAGCTTGGACGGAGCGAACACCGGGGAGCTGTTTTTT.

This clone was detected only a few times. This chain connects TRBV5-1 to TRBJ2-2; the match to TRBD1 covers 11 bases. The junction had 1 base not matched to a gene; V was cut back by 3 bases and J by 6 bases. The CDR3 is 14 amino acids. CDR1 and CDR2 (germline): SGHRS, YFSETQ. The chain's CDR3 is CASSWDRGSGELFF. CDR3 DNA sequence: TGCGCCAGCAGCTGGGACAGGGGGTCCGGGGAGCTGTTTTTT.

This CDR3 is CASSDPSGSRDTQYF. For the CDR3, the DNA is TGTGCCAGCAGTGACCCTAGCGGGAGTAGGGATACGCAGTATTTT. The chain carries TRBV6-1 and TRBJ2-3; TRBD2 aligns across 10 bases. Losses at the gene ends were 3 bases for V and 6 bases for J; bases not matched to a gene: 6. The germline gives CDR1 MNHNS, CDR2 SASEGT. This CDR3 region has 15 residues.

This rearrangement joins TRBV25-1 to TRBJ2-3, with 7 nucleotides matching TRBD2. The CDR3 totals 14 residues. V shed 6 bases and J 2 bases; nucleotides not matched to a gene: 5. Germline assignment: CDR1 MGHDK and CDR2 SYGVNS. CDR3 amino acids: CASSREGYTDTQYF. The CDR3 DNA reads as TGTGCCAGCAGCAGGGAGGGTTACACAGATACGCAGTATTTT.

This clone has just one count. J is TRBJ1-1 and V is TRBV27, with 7 bases matching TRBD1. Trimming took 4 bases from V and 6 from J; bases not matched to a gene: 14. The CDR3 extends over 16 amino acids. CDR1 and CDR2 from the germline V gene are MNHEY and SMNVEV (reference sequence). The CDR3 coding sequence is TGTGCCAGCAGTTCACGTAATAGACAGGGTCTGGCTGAAGCTTTCTTT. Residues: CASSSRNRQGLAEAFF.

This chain connects TRBV7-6 to TRBJ2-7; D ambiguous. The ends were cut back, 0 bases at V and 0 bases at J, with 6 bases in the middle. The CDR3 is 14 amino acids. Germline CDR1 SGHVS, CDR2 FNYEAQ. DNA of the CDR3: TGTGCCAGCAGCTTAGCTTGGACCTCCTACGAGCAGTACTTC. It encodes CASSLAWTSYEQYF. Together with reference TRBV7-6 and TRBJ2-7, the CDR3 gives the full variable domain: GAGVSQSPRYKVTKRGQDVALRCDPISGHVSLYWYRQALGQGPEFLTYFNYEAQQDKSGLPNDRFSAERPEGSISTLTIQRTEQRDSAMYRCASSLAWTSYEQYFGPGTRLTVT.

The chain joins TRBV19 to TRBJ2-1; 7 bases are a match to TRBD2. CDR1 LNHDA and CDR2 SQIVND come from the germline V gene (reference sequence). The CDR3 covers 14 residues. V gave up 3 bases and J gave up 2 bases; unmatched junction bases: 1. The DNA for the CDR3 is TGTGCCAGTAGTATTGGGACTACCTACAATGAGCAGTTCTTC. This sequence encodes CASSIGTTYNEQFF.

The chain combines TRBV6-1 with TRBJ1-4; 8 nucleotides line up with TRBD1. Germline-derived CDR1 and CDR2 are MNHNS and SASEGT. The CDR3 has 14 residues. With 5 bases clipped from V and 5 bases from J, the junction kept 4 bases outside the gene matches. The CDR3: CASSHRGGNEKLFF. The CDR3 DNA reads TGTGCCAGCAGTCACAGGGGGGGGAATGAAAAACTGTTTTTT.

V and J are TRBV10-3 and TRBJ2-7; TRBD2 might be the D (5 bases). The CDR3 is made up of 11 amino acids. The ends were cut back, 3 bases at V and 6 bases at J, with 6 bases in the middle. Germline CDR1 is ENHRY and CDR2 is SYGVKD. The CDR3 sequence is CAISDGGEQYF. In DNA form, the CDR3 reads TGTGCCATCAGTGATGGAGGCGAGCAGTACTTC.

This chain joins TRBV7-8 and TRBJ2-7, with D possibly TRBD2 on 6 matching bases. Looked up from germline, CDR1 is SGHVS and CDR2 is FQNEAQ. The CDR3 contains 13 residues. V lost 3 bases to trimming and J lost 6 bases, with 12 bases between them. The CDR3 loop is CASSFTLAAEQYF. The CDR3 coding sequence is TGTGCCAGCAGCTTTACACTAGCTGCCGAGCAGTACTTC. Looking up the rest from reference TRBV7-8 and TRBJ2-7 gives the full variable domain: GAGVSQSPRYKVAKRGQDVALRCDPISGHVSLFWYQQALGQGPEFLTYFQNEAQLDKSGLPSDRFFAERPEGSVSTLKIQRTQQEDSAVYLCASSFTLAAEQYFGPGTRLTVT.

V is TRBV30 and J is TRBJ2-5; D ambiguous. TRBJ2-7 matches the DNA end more closely, so the J call is doubtful. Germline CDR1 reads GTSNPN; CDR2 reads SVGIG (reference sequence). The CDR3 sequence is 14 residues long. The CDR3 nucleotides are TGTGCCTGGAGTGTGGGATCTTACTCCTACGAGCAGTACTTC. This codes for CAWSVGSYSYEQYF.

With regard to this clone: This same CDR3 is encoded by further DNA sequences in the sample. This chain uses TRBV5-1 with TRBJ2-3; the match to TRBD2 covers 12 bases. This CDR3 region has 17 residues. V gave up 0 bases and J gave up 3 bases; unmatched junction bases: 5. From germline, CDR1 is SGHRS and CDR2 YFSETQ. The CDR3 DNA follows: TGCGCCAGCAGCTTGGGACTAGCGGGGGTTTGGACAGATACGCAGTATTTT. It specifies CASSLGLAGVWTDTQYF.

This rearrangement joins TRBV19 to TRBJ2-3; 10 bases align to TRBD2. V lost 9 bases and J lost 0; bases outside the gene matches: 15. The CDR3 sequence is 18 residues long. CDR1 and CDR2 from the germline V gene are LNHDA and SQIVND (reference sequence). CDR3: CASNRGLAGGLSTDTQYF. The CDR3 DNA reads TGTGCCAGCAATCGTGGGTTAGCGGGAGGATTAAGCACAGATACGCAGTATTTT.

V gene TRBV5-1 combines with J gene TRBJ2-7, with a possible D match to TRBD2 (6 bases). This CDR3 is 15 amino acids long. The V end lost 3 bases, the J end lost 3 bases, and 16 bases lay between the germline ends. Looked up from germline, CDR1 is SGHRS and CDR2 is YFSETQ. The CDR3 loop is CASSSGSRMSYEQYF. The CDR3 coding sequence is TGCGCCAGCAGCTCCGGGAGTAGGATGAGCTACGAGCAGTACTTC.

This chain connects TRBV6-6 to TRBJ1-1; the D is unclear. This CDR3 has 13 residues. Germline values: CDR1 MNHNY, CDR2 SVGAGI (reference sequence). V was clipped by 4 bases and J by 7 bases, with 13 bases between them. The CDR3 nucleotides read TGTGCCAGCAGTTCCGGACGGACTTTTGAAGCTTTCTTT. Protein: CASSSGRTFEAFF.

V gene TRBV9 combines with J gene TRBJ2-7; D perhaps matches TRBD2 (5 bases). The V end was cut by 0 bases, the J end by 1 base, with 8 bases between. The length of the CDR3 is 14 residues. Germline CDR1 and CDR2: SGDLS and YYNGEE. The CDR3 region is CASSVEAESYEQYF. The CDR3 DNA follows: TGTGCCAGCAGCGTAGAAGCGGAGTCCTACGAGCAGTACTTC.

Here the CDR3 reads CASSAQTSTGAPEQYF. Here the CDR3 DNA reads TGTGCCAGCAGCGCCCAAACTTCCACGGGGGCTCCCGAGCAGTACTTC. The genes are TRBV9 and TRBJ2-7; D is tentatively TRBD1 or TRBD2 (6 bases each). V dropped 3 bases and J dropped 6 bases, with 22 bases sitting between them. The CDR3 consists of 16 residues. Germline V gene data show CDR1 as SGDLS and CDR2 as YYNGEE. The full variable domain, with the rest looked up from reference TRBV9 and TRBJ2-7, is DSGVTQTPKHLITATGQRVTLRCSPRSGDLSVYWYQQSLDQGLQFLIQYYNGEERAKGNILERFSAQQFPDLHSELNLSSLELGDSALYFCASSAQTSTGAPEQYFGPGTRLTVT.

This chain links TRBV6-1 with TRBJ1-1, with a possible D match to TRBD1 (5 bases). Per the germline V gene, CDR1 is MNHNS and CDR2 is SASEGT. Trimming removed 6 bases from V and 11 bases from J, with 13 bases in between. There are 11 residues in the CDR3. CDR3 DNA sequence: TGTGCCAGCAGCCAACAGGAGGTGGCTTTCTTT. Its protein product is CASSQQEVAFF.

The chain recombines TRBV27 with TRBJ1-2; D is possibly TRBD1 (6 bases). This CDR3 comprises 15 residues. V was pared by 0 bases and J by 4 bases, with 12 bases between. Germline CDR1 is MNHEY and CDR2 is SMNVEV (reference sequence). The CDR3 loop is CASSLSGQPLYGYTF. CDR3 bases: TGTGCCAGCAGTTTATCAGGACAGCCACTCTATGGCTACACCTTC.